These T cell receptor beta chains were read from a single sample in a study of control samples from healthy donors and cancer patients. TCRdb keeps only in-frame clones here, not all; method: immunoSEQ multiplex PCR. Of about 170,000 clones listed, about 94% are singletons. Sequencing input: blood. These receptors were taken from an older woman in good health. Both conserved end residues are part of each CDR3. A D gene is named only where the DNA matches it firmly. The listing skips clone size in some rows; elsewhere it reads once, few, many or a size class.

j_gene: TRBJ1-1; len: 15; v_gene: TRBV3-1/TRBV3-2; d_gene: -; abundance: -; CDR3aa: CASSQEVSVNTEAFF; CDR3nt: TGTGCCAGCAGCCAAGAGGTGTCGGTAAACACTGAAGCTTTCTTT
j_gene: TRBJ1-1; len: 13; v_gene: TRBV7-2; d_gene: -; abundance: -; CDR3aa: CASSPDGNTEAFF; CDR3nt: TGTGCCAGCAGCCCGGACGGGAACACTGAAGCTTTCTTT
j_gene: TRBJ2-7; len: 12; v_gene: TRBV19; d_gene: -; abundance: -; CDR3aa: CASRDQGYEQYF; CDR3nt: TGTGCCAGTAGGGACCAGGGGTACGAGCAGTACTTC
j_gene: TRBJ1-2; len: 14; v_gene: TRBV7-2; d_gene: TRBD1; abundance: -; CDR3aa: CASSTGGGIGGYTF; CDR3nt: TGTGCCAGCAGCACAGGGGGGGGGATAGGAGGCTACACCTTC
j_gene: TRBJ2-3; len: 16; v_gene: TRBV7-9; d_gene: TRBD2; abundance: -; CDR3aa: CASSRQTSVSTDTQYF; CDR3nt: TGTGCCAGCAGCCGCCAAACTAGCGTTAGCACAGATACGCAGTATTTT
j_gene: TRBJ2-7; len: 15; v_gene: TRBV6-5; d_gene: -; abundance: -; CDR3aa: CASSLNRVGTYEQYF; CDR3nt: TGTGCCAGCAGCCTTAACAGGGTTGGTACCTACGAGCAGTACTTC
j_gene: TRBJ2-5; len: 15; v_gene: TRBV7-8; d_gene: TRBD1; abundance: once; CDR3aa: CASSTHRGIQETQYF; CDR3nt: TGTGCCAGCAGCACCCACAGGGGGATCCAAGAGACCCAGTACTTC
j_gene: TRBJ1-2; len: 15; v_gene: TRBV11-2; d_gene: TRBD1; abundance: -; CDR3aa: CASSALGQENYGYTF; CDR3nt: TGTGCCAGCAGCGCCCTTGGACAGGAGAACTATGGCTACACCTTC
j_gene: TRBJ2-1; len: 17; v_gene: TRBV3-1/TRBV3-2; d_gene: TRBD2; abundance: -; CDR3aa: CASSQMTSGGAGNEQFF; CDR3nt: TGTGCCAGCAGCCAAATGACTAGCGGGGGGGCTGGCAATGAGCAGTTCTTC
j_gene: TRBJ1-6; len: 14; v_gene: TRBV3-1/TRBV3-2; d_gene: -; abundance: -; CDR3aa: CASSQRGDNSPLHF; CDR3nt: TGTGCCAGCAGCCAACGGGGCGATAATTCACCCCTCCACTTT
j_gene: TRBJ1-2; len: 13; v_gene: TRBV30; d_gene: -; abundance: -; CDR3aa: CAWSPLHSNGYTF; CDR3nt: TGTGCCTGGAGTCCCCTCCACAGCAATGGCTACACCTTC
j_gene: TRBJ2-5; len: 15; v_gene: TRBV5-6; d_gene: -; abundance: -; CDR3aa: CASSSPDRNQETQYF; CDR3nt: TGTGCCAGCAGCTCCCCAGACAGAAACCAAGAGACCCAGTACTTC
j_gene: TRBJ1-3; len: 15; v_gene: TRBV14; d_gene: TRBD1; abundance: -; CDR3aa: CASSQRTGLENTIYF; CDR3nt: TGTGCCAGCAGCCAGCGGACAGGGTTGGAAAACACCATATATTTT
j_gene: TRBJ2-1; len: 16; v_gene: TRBV5-1; d_gene: -; abundance: -; CDR3aa: CASSLGSGDPYNEQFF; CDR3nt: TGCGCCAGCAGCTTGGGTAGCGGAGACCCTTACAATGAGCAGTTCTTC
j_gene: TRBJ1-4; len: 16; v_gene: TRBV11-2; d_gene: TRBD1; abundance: -; CDR3aa: CASSWGDRPTNEKLFF; CDR3nt: TGTGCCAGCAGCTGGGGGGACAGGCCAACTAATGAAAAACTGTTTTTT
j_gene: TRBJ2-2; len: 18; v_gene: TRBV4-3; d_gene: -; abundance: -; CDR3aa: CASSQDWGGGGSTGELFF; CDR3nt: TGCGCCAGCAGCCAAGACTGGGGGGGCGGGGGAAGCACCGGGGAGCTGTTTTTT
j_gene: TRBJ1-3; len: 17; v_gene: TRBV3-1/TRBV3-2; d_gene: -; abundance: -; CDR3aa: CASSEMRQAFSGNTIYF; CDR3nt: TGTGCCAGCAGCGAGATGCGACAGGCATTCTCTGGAAACACCATATATTTT
j_gene: TRBJ1-5; len: 19; v_gene: TRBV2; d_gene: -; abundance: few; CDR3aa: CASSAIFRPGTMGNQPQHF; CDR3nt: TGTGCCAGCAGTGCAATTTTTCGTCCCGGGACAATGGGCAATCAGCCCCAGCATTTT
j_gene: TRBJ2-1; len: 12; v_gene: TRBV24-1; d_gene: -; abundance: -; CDR3aa: CATSDRRNEQFF; CDR3nt: TGTGCCACCAGTGATAGGAGGAATGAGCAGTTCTTC
j_gene: TRBJ2-2; len: 15; v_gene: TRBV6-2/TRBV6-3; d_gene: -; abundance: -; CDR3aa: CASSDSPGTYGELFF; CDR3nt: TGTGCCAGCAGTGACAGTCCGGGGACCTACGGGGAGCTGTTTTTT
j_gene: TRBJ1-2; len: 14; v_gene: TRBV27; d_gene: TRBD1; abundance: -; CDR3aa: CASSSRQGLYGYTF; CDR3nt: TGTGCCAGCAGTTCCCGACAGGGACTTTATGGCTACACCTTC
j_gene: TRBJ1-4; len: 17; v_gene: TRBV11-2; d_gene: -; abundance: -; CDR3aa: CASSPEAWVATNEKLFF; CDR3nt: TGTGCCAGCAGCCCAGAGGCATGGGTCGCAACTAATGAAAAACTGTTTTTT
j_gene: TRBJ2-1; len: 15; v_gene: TRBV5-6; d_gene: -; abundance: -; CDR3aa: CASSQDRFSYNEQFF; CDR3nt: TGTGCCAGCAGCCAGGACAGATTTTCCTACAATGAGCAGTTCTTC
j_gene: TRBJ1-2; len: 14; v_gene: TRBV5-6; d_gene: TRBD1; abundance: -; CDR3aa: CASSLGTAGYGYTF; CDR3nt: TGTGCCAGCAGCTTAGGGACAGCCGGCTATGGCTACACCTTC
j_gene: TRBJ2-1; len: 16; v_gene: TRBV11-3; d_gene: TRBD1; abundance: -; CDR3aa: CASSPGQGSSYNEQFF; CDR3nt: TGTGCCAGCAGCCCGGGACAGGGCAGCTCCTACAATGAGCAGTTCTTC
j_gene: TRBJ1-2; len: 15; v_gene: TRBV27; d_gene: -; abundance: -; CDR3aa: CASSLRAGPSGGYTF; CDR3nt: TGTGCCAGCAGTTTACGGGCAGGGCCAAGTGGTGGCTACACCTTC
j_gene: TRBJ1-2; len: 14; v_gene: TRBV6-2/TRBV6-3; d_gene: -; abundance: -; CDR3aa: CASSYGGRINGYTF; CDR3nt: TGTGCCAGCAGTTACGGAGGCAGAATAAATGGCTACACCTTC
j_gene: TRBJ2-3; len: 15; v_gene: TRBV4-2; d_gene: -; abundance: -; CDR3aa: CASSQNLGGTDTQYF; CDR3nt: TGTGCCAGCAGCCAAAACTTGGGGGGAACAGATACGCAGTATTTT
j_gene: TRBJ1-4; len: 14; v_gene: TRBV2; d_gene: -; abundance: -; CDR3aa: CASSEVRANEKLFF; CDR3nt: TGTGCCAGCAGTGAAGTCAGGGCTAACGAAAAACTGTTTTTT
j_gene: TRBJ1-4; len: 14; v_gene: TRBV7-2; d_gene: TRBD1; abundance: -; CDR3aa: CASSWDRGGEKLFF; CDR3nt: TGTGCCAGCAGCTGGGACAGGGGAGGTGAAAAACTGTTTTTT
j_gene: TRBJ1-1; len: 13; v_gene: TRBV5-1; d_gene: -; abundance: -; CDR3aa: CASSPGRGGKAFF; CDR3nt: TGCGCCAGCAGCCCTGGACGGGGAGGGAAAGCTTTCTTT
j_gene: TRBJ1-6; len: 15; v_gene: TRBV18; d_gene: -; abundance: -; CDR3aa: CASSSFDGGNSPLHF; CDR3nt: TGTGCCAGCTCCTCTTTTGATGGCGGGAATTCACCCCTCCACTTT
j_gene: TRBJ1-1; len: 14; v_gene: TRBV7-2; d_gene: -; abundance: -; CDR3aa: CASRGGLSNTEAFF; CDR3nt: TGTGCCAGCAGGGGGGGACTTAGTAACACTGAAGCTTTCTTT
j_gene: TRBJ1-3; len: 13; v_gene: TRBV7-2; d_gene: -; abundance: -; CDR3aa: CASSYGSWNTIYF; CDR3nt: TGTGCCAGCAGCTATGGGTCTTGGAACACCATATATTTT
j_gene: TRBJ1-1; len: 15; v_gene: TRBV7-6; d_gene: -; abundance: -; CDR3aa: CASSSFYQGNTEAFF; CDR3nt: TGTGCCAGCAGCTCCTTTTACCAGGGGAACACTGAAGCTTTCTTT
j_gene: TRBJ1-1; len: 13; v_gene: TRBV6-2/TRBV6-3; d_gene: -; abundance: -; CDR3aa: CASSYDGNTEAFF; CDR3nt: TGTGCCAGCAGTTACGACGGGAACACTGAAGCTTTCTTT
j_gene: TRBJ1-1; len: 12; v_gene: TRBV18; d_gene: TRBD1; abundance: -; CDR3aa: CASSRDRDEAFF; CDR3nt: TGTGCCAGCTCACGGGACAGGGATGAAGCTTTCTTT
j_gene: TRBJ2-3; len: 18; v_gene: TRBV4-1; d_gene: -; abundance: -; CDR3aa: CASSHRDQTNRGSDTQYF; CDR3nt: TGCGCCAGCAGCCACCGCGACCAGACTAATAGGGGGTCAGATACGCAGTATTTT
j_gene: TRBJ1-1; len: 14; v_gene: TRBV7-9; d_gene: -; abundance: -; CDR3aa: CASSFNDASTEAFF; CDR3nt: TGTGCCAGCAGCTTTAATGACGCGAGCACTGAAGCTTTCTTT
j_gene: TRBJ1-5; len: 16; v_gene: TRBV6-6; d_gene: TRBD1; abundance: -; CDR3aa: CASSYLTGSSNQPQHF; CDR3nt: TGTGCCAGCAGTTACCTGACAGGGTCATCGAATCAGCCCCAGCATTTT
j_gene: TRBJ1-3; len: 17; v_gene: TRBV4-3; d_gene: -; abundance: -; CDR3aa: CASSQESVQVSGNTIYF; CDR3nt: TGCGCCAGCAGCCAAGAATCGGTACAGGTCTCTGGAAACACCATATATTTT
j_gene: TRBJ1-6; len: 15; v_gene: TRBV6-5; d_gene: TRBD1; abundance: -; CDR3aa: CASRQGESRNSPLHF; CDR3nt: TGTGCCAGCAGACAGGGGGAATCGAGGAATTCACCCCTCCACTTT
j_gene: TRBJ2-3; len: 14; v_gene: TRBV18; d_gene: TRBD2; abundance: -; CDR3aa: CASSPGLATDTQYF; CDR3nt: TGTGCCAGCTCGCCGGGACTAGCCACAGATACGCAGTATTTT
j_gene: TRBJ2-7; len: 15; v_gene: TRBV27; d_gene: TRBD2; abundance: -; CDR3aa: CASSHTSGGPHEQYF; CDR3nt: TGTGCCAGCAGTCATACTAGCGGGGGTCCCCACGAGCAGTACTTC